This T cell receptor (beta chain) was identified during a study of cytomegalovirus exposure and HLA in healthy donors. PCR used 60 Vbeta primers and 13 Jbeta primers. Data came from immunoSEQ multiplex PCR; TCRdb stores just in-frame clones and leaves some out. The table shows around 100,000 clones, with roughly 82% occurring only once. CDR3 length: 15 residues. Germline-derived CDR1 and CDR2 are GTSNPN and SVGIG (reference sequence). The trim removed 5 bases at V and 3 bases at J, leaving 12 bases unmatched. This clone came up once. This sequence was found in a man aged 30-40 years in good health and CMV-seropositive. Sequenced input: PBMCs. The chain joins TRBV30 to TRBJ2-7; 8 nucleotides line up with TRBD2. CDR3 bases: TGTGCCTGGGGACGGGGGGGCGGAGGGCTCTACGAGCAGTACTTC. Translated: CAWGRGGGGLYEQYF.